This TCR beta chain was obtained from a study of EBV T-cell therapy then PD-1 blockade in nasopharyngeal carcinoma. TCRdb keeps only in-frame clones here, not all; method: immunoSEQ multiplex PCR. This sample has roughly 22,000 clones, with 70% to 85% found just once. Regarding treatment: AdE1-LMPpoly-expanded autologous EBV-specific T-cell therapy followed by anti-PD-1 nivolumab. Comment on this clone: What it recognizes is unknown.

Trimming shortened V by 5 bases and J by 0 bases, and 17 bases separated the two germline ends. The CDR3 is 17 amino acids. The germline CDR1 and CDR2 sequences are SGHNT and YYREEE (reference sequence). The sequence derives from a man aged 35 to 55 with nasopharyngeal carcinoma. The sample consisted of CD8+ T cells from blood, taken at day -245 from a patient whose treatment included autologous EBV-specific T cells and nivolumab. This sequence joins TRBV5-4 and TRBJ1-4; weak D call: TRBD1 (6 bases). The CDR3 sequence is CASSENRDPATNEKLFF. The CDR3 DNA is TGTGCCAGCAGTGAAAACAGGGACCCAGCAACTAATGAAAAACTGTTTTTT.